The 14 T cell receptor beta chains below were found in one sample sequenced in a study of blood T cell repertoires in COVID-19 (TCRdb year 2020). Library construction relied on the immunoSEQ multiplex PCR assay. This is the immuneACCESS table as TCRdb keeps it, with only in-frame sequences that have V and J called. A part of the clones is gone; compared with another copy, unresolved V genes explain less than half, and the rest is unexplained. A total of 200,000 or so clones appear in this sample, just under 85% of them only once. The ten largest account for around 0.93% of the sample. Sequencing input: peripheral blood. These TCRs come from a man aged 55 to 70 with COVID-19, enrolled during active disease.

Here the CDR3 reads CACPGKVPYGYTF. The CDR3 nucleotides are TGTGCCTGTCCGGGGAAAGTTCCCTATGGCTACACCTTC. This sequence joins TRBV30 and TRBJ1-2; D not resolved. V lost 6 bases to trimming and J lost 4 bases, with 15 bases between them. This CDR3 has 13 amino acids. Germline CDR1 GTSNPN, CDR2 SVGIG (reference sequence).

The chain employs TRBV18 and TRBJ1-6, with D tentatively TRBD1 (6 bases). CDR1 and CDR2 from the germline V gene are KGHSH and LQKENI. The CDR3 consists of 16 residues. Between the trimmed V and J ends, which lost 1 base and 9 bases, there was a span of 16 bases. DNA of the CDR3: TGTGCCAGCTCACCACTTCCAGGGGCTCAGGGTTCACCCCTCCACTTT. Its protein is CASSPLPGAQGSPLHF.

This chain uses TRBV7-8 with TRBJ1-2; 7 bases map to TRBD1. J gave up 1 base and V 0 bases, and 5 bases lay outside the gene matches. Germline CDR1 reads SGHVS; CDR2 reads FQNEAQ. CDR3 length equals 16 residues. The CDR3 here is CASSLADRTLNYGYTF. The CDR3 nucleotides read TGTGCCAGCAGCTTAGCGGACAGGACCCTTAACTATGGCTACACCTTC.

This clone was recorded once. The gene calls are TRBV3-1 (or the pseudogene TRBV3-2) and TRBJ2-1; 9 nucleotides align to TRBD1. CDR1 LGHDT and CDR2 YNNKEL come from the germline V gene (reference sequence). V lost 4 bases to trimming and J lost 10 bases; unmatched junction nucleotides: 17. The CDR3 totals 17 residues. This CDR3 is CASSPRTGDTFTGEQFF. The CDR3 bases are TGTGCCAGCAGCCCGAGGACAGGGGACACTTTTACGGGCGAGCAGTTCTTC.

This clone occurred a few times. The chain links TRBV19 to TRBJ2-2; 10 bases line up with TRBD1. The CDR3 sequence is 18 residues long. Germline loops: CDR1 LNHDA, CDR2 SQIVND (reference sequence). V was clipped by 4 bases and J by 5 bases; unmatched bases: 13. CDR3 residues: CASSTRRGQGTGTGELFF. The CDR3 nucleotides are TGTGCCAGTAGTACTCGAAGGGGACAGGGGACCGGGACCGGGGAGCTGTTTTTT.

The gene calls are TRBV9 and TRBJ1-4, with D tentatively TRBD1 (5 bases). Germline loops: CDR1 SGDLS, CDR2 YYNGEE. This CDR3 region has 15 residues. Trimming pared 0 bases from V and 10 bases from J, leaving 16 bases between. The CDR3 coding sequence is TGTGCCAGCAGCGTAGCTCAGGGAGTCGGGGGAAAACTGTTTTTT. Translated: CASSVAQGVGGKLFF.

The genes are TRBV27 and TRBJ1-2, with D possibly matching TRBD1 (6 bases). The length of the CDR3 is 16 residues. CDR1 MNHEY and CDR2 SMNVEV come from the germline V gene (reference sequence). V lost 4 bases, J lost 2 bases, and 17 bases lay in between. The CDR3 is CASSWWGGDRNYGYTF. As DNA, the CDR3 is TGTGCCAGCAGTTGGTGGGGGGGAGACAGGAACTATGGCTACACCTTC.

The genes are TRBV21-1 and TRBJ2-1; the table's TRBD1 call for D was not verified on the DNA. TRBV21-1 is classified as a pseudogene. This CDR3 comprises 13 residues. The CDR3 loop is CASSCRDNDEQFF. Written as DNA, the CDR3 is TGTGCCAGCAGCTGCAGGGATAACGATGAGCAGTTCTTC.

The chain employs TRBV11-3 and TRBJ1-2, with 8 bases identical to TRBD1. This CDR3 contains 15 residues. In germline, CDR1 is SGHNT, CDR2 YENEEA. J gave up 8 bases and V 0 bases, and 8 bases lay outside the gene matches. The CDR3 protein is CASSLERTGFRGYTF. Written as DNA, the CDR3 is TGTGCCAGCAGCTTAGAACGGACAGGGTTCCGGGGCTACACCTTC.

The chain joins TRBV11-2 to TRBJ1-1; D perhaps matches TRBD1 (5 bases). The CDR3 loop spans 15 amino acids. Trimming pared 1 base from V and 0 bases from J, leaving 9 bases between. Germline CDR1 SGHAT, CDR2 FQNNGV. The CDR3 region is CASSLGSGLNTEAFF. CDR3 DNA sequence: TGTGCCAGCAGCTTAGGGTCAGGGTTGAACACTGAAGCTTTCTTT. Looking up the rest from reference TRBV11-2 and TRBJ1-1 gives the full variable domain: EAGVAQSPRYKIIEKRQSVAFWCNPISGHATLYWYQQILGQGPKLLIQFQNNGVVDDSQLPKDRFSAERLKGVDSTLKIQPAKLEDSAVYLCASSLGSGLNTEAFFGQGTRLTVV.

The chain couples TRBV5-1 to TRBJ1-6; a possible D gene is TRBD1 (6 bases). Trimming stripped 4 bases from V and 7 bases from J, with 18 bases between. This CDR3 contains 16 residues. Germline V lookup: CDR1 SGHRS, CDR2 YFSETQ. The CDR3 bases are TGCGCCAGCAGCACTGCGGGCCGAGGGGGAAATTCACCCCTCCACTTT. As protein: CASSTAGRGGNSPLHF. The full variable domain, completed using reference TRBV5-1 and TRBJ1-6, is KAGVTQTPRYLIKTRGQQVTLSCSPISGHRSVSWYQQTPGQGLQFLFEYFSETQRNKGNFPGRFSGRQFSNSRSEMNVSTLELGDSALYLCASSTAGRGGNSPLHFGNGTRLTVT.

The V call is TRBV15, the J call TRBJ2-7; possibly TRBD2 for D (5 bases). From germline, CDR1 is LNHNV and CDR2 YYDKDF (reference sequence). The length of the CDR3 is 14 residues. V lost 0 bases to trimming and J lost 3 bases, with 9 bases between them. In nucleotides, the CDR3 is TGTGCCACCAGCAGAGATCGGGGTGTCTACGAGCAGTACTTC. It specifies CATSRDRGVYEQYF.

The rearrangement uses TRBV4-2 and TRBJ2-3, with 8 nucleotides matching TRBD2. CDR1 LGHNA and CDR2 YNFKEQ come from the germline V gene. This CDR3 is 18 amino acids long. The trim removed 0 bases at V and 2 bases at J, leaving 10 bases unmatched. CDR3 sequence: CASSQEVNSGTTTDTQYF. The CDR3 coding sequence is TGTGCCAGCAGCCAAGAAGTAAATAGCGGGACTACCACAGATACGCAGTATTTT.

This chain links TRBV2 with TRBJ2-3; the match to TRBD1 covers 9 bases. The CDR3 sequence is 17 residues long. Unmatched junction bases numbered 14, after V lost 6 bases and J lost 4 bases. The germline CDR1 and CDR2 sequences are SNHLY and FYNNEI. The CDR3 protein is CASSELDRGRGADTQYF. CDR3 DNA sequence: TGTGCCAGCAGCGAATTGGACAGGGGCAGAGGCGCAGATACGCAGTATTTT.